Included here is one T cell receptor (beta chain) sequence, with context. The antigen remains unidentified. The source of the sample is a study of lymphopenia after photon versus proton radiotherapy. Broader study findings: Oligoclonal CD8+ Temra expansion after nadir drove photon patients' diversity drop.

CDR3 length: 14 amino acids. V lost 8 bases and J lost 0, with 13 bases in between. The germline gives CDR1 MGHRA, CDR2 YSYEKL. Using immunoSEQ multiplex PCR, the repertoire was profiled, and TCRdb retains in-frame clones only, with some absent. Of approximately 150,000 clones in the sample, approximately 91% were seen once. Material: peripheral blood, obtained from a patient treated with photon-based radiotherapy. The receptor was isolated from a man aged 50-60 years with gastric cancer. This chain connects TRBV4-1 to TRBJ1-1; D is uncertain. CDR3 nucleotide sequence: TGCGCCAGCTCACAAACGGGGATGAACACTGAAGCTTTCTTT. As protein: CASSQTGMNTEAFF.